Below, 15 T cell receptor beta chains from the same sample are listed, as sequenced in a study of blood T cells in healthy people across ages. A second PCR of about 7 to 12 cycles used a sample-barcoded 5' primer and a J-beta primer mix. TCRdb analysed the 5' RACE reads with MiXCR anew, one entry per CDR3 protein. Here the sample spans approximately 1,700,000 distinct CDR3 sequences, roughly 43% being singletons. Material for sequencing was blood. These receptors were collected from a human donor in good health.

A word on this clonotype: The junction shows a germline mismatch at one end, possibly a read error. The rearrangement links TRBV9 to TRBJ2-5; perhaps TRBD2 as D (5 bases). The CDR3 runs to 13 residues. Germline V gene lookup returns CDR1 SGDLS and CDR2 YYNGEE. The CDR3 nucleotides are TGTGCCAACAGCGTTCGGGAAGCGGAGACCCAGTACTTC. It is translated as CANSVREAETQYF.

Of note for this clonotype: The junction differs from germline at one of its ends, possibly a read error. The chain employs TRBV24-1 and TRBJ2-2; the match to TRBD1 covers 8 bases. The CDR3 covers 14 residues. CDR1 is KGHDR, CDR2 SFDVKD, per germline. The CDR3 nucleotides are TGTGCCGCCAGACAGGGGAGAGGCACCGGGGAGCTGTTTTTT. It yields the protein CAARQGRGTGELFF.

The chain's CDR3 is CASSLQDGSTDTQYF. CDR3 sequence (DNA): TGCGCCAGCAGCTTACAGGACGGAAGCACAGATACGCAGTATTTT. This chain connects TRBV5-1 to TRBJ2-3, with a possible D match to TRBD1 (5 bases). V lost 2 bases to trimming and J lost 0 bases, with 10 bases between them. The length of the CDR3 is 15 residues. Germline CDR1 reads SGHRS; CDR2 reads YFSETQ.

This chain links TRBV29-1 with TRBJ1-5; D is undetermined. CDR1 is SQVTM, CDR2 ANQGSEA, per germline. V was pared by 4 bases and J by 4 bases, with 11 bases between. This CDR3 contains 13 residues. The CDR3 loop is CSVGTGWNQPQHF. The CDR3 DNA reads as TGCAGCGTTGGTACGGGGTGGAATCAGCCCCAGCATTTT.

This chain uses TRBV7-2 with TRBJ1-6; D gene uncertain. The V gene's germline CDR1 is SGHTA and CDR2 FQGNSA. V lost 2 bases, J lost 9 bases, and 11 bases lay in between. The CDR3 contains 14 residues. The DNA of the CDR3 is TGTGCCAGCAGCTTAAGTCCCGGAGGTTCACCCCTCCACTTT. It encodes CASSLSPGGSPLHF.

This clonotype was picked up a small number of times. CDR3 nucleotide sequence: TGTGCCAGCAGTTACTCGACAGGGTCAGCTTTCTTT. Its translation is CASSYSTGSAFF. V usage is TRBV6-5 and J usage is TRBJ1-1; 7 nucleotides match TRBD1. The CDR3 contains 12 residues. V lost 0 bases to trimming and J lost 10 bases; unmatched junction nucleotides: 2. Per germline, CDR1 MNHEY and CDR2 SVGAGI.

The chain is built from TRBV6-1 and TRBJ2-5; D is undetermined. Germline assignment: CDR1 MNHNS and CDR2 SASEGT. The CDR3 is 13 amino acids. Trimming removed 3 bases at V and 5 bases at J, with 10 bases between. CDR3 amino acids: CASSDAVRETQYF. The CDR3 region has the DNA TGTGCCAGCAGTGATGCGGTCCGGGAGACCCAGTACTTC.

The CDR3 region is CAIRMGRDVETQYF. The CDR3 bases are TGTGCCATAAGAATGGGCAGGGACGTGGAGACCCAGTACTTC. The chain carries TRBV10-3 and TRBJ2-5; either TRBD1 or TRBD2 may supply D (5 bases each). Germline V lookup: CDR1 ENHRY, CDR2 SYGVKD. This CDR3 spans 14 amino acids. The ends were cut back, 9 bases at V and 5 bases at J, with 19 bases in the middle.

As to this clonotype: At one boundary the junction diverges from the germline segment, which might be a read error. The chain links TRBV5-1 to TRBJ2-6; a possible D gene is TRBD1 (6 bases). CDR1 and CDR2 from the germline V gene are SGHRS and YFSETQ. CDR3 size: 18 residues. The DNA for the CDR3 is TGCGCCAGCCGCCCCTCAGGGGCCGTTAGCTCTGGGGCCAACGTCCTGAACTTC. Encoded protein: CASRPSGAVSSGANVLNF.

CDR3 DNA: TGCAGTGCTAGTCTAGCGGGGGTCCCCGAGCAGTACTTC. It translates to CSASLAGVPEQYF. The rearrangement links TRBV20-1 to TRBJ2-5; 10 nucleotides align to TRBD2. The better agreement between TRBJ2-7 and the DNA end casts doubt on the J call. This CDR3 has 13 residues. Germline V gene lookup returns CDR1 DFQATT and CDR2 SNEGSKA (reference sequence).

This chain uses TRBV7-3 with TRBJ2-1; tentative D call: TRBD1 (6 bases). Germline V gives CDR1 SGHTA, CDR2 FQGTGA. The V end lost 0 bases, the J end lost 4 bases, and 10 bases lay between the germline ends. This CDR3 has 15 amino acids. The chain's CDR3 is CASSLTGAIYNEQFF. The CDR3 DNA reads as TGTGCCAGCAGCTTAACGGGGGCGATTTACAATGAGCAGTTCTTC.

This chain uses TRBV5-1 with TRBJ2-5; 9 bases match TRBD1. Germline V CDR1 and CDR2: SGHRS, YFSETQ. The CDR3 contains 17 residues. V shed 4 bases and J 6 bases; nucleotides not matched to a gene: 16. CDR3 bases: TGCGCCAGCAGCGTAGGGACAGGGCCGCAATATGGACAGACCCAGTACTTC. Translation gives CASSVGTGPQYGQTQYF.

V and J are TRBV11-2 and TRBJ1-2; D perhaps matches TRBD1 (6 bases). The CDR3 has 15 amino acids. CDR1 is SGHAT, CDR2 FQNNGV, per germline. V lost 5 bases and J 4 bases, leaving 17 bases between the germline ends. The CDR3 DNA sequence: TGTGCCAGCAGCCCTTCGTTCACAGGGTCCTATGGCTACACCTTC. This translates into CASSPSFTGSYGYTF.

This clonotype occurred a few times. The chain is built from TRBV7-2 and TRBJ2-1, with D perhaps matching TRBD1 (6 bases). Germline V gene sequence: CDR1 SGHTA, CDR2 FQGNSA. Trimming removed 1 base at V and 3 bases at J, with 10 bases between. The CDR3 spans 15 residues. CDR3 residues: CASSLDGQLYNEQFF. For the CDR3, the DNA is TGTGCCAGCAGCTTAGATGGACAGCTCTACAATGAGCAGTTCTTC.

A few counts support this clonotype. The gene calls are TRBV5-1 and TRBJ1-1, with D perhaps TRBD1 (6 bases). Between the trimmed V and J ends, which lost 4 bases and 1 base, there was a span of 14 bases. Germline CDR1 is SGHRS and CDR2 is YFSETQ. The CDR3 is made up of 15 amino acids. CDR3 nucleotides: TGCGCCAGCAGCCACCGGGACACCCCGAACACTGAAGCTTTCTTT. Translated: CASSHRDTPNTEAFF.